This TCR beta chain derives from a study of Graves' ophthalmopathy and Graves' hyperthyroidism (dated by TCRdb to 2017 to 2018). About the study as a whole: Peripheral blood was collected at initial diagnosis, prior to any treatment. To explore V-J signatures that distinguish ophthalmopathy from hyperthyroidism, a discovery set of about a hundred patients was enrolled, made up of roughly 41 with ophthalmopathy and under 65 with stable hyperthyroidism. In total, some 130 blood samples were TCR-sequenced: approximately 40 ophthalmopathy, about 75 hyperthyroidism and approximately 17 hyperthyroidism-to-ophthalmopathy patients. After sampling, hyperthyroidism patients received methimazole starting at 30 mg daily, and ophthalmopathy patients received high-dose intravenous methylprednisolone. T-cell repertoires of thyroid tissue and blood were compared in more than five hyperthyroidism patients. For independent validation, a separate cohort was made up of 18 hyperthyroidism patients plus 17 patients who later progressed from hyperthyroidism to ophthalmopathy. The study used signatures of the TCR beta repertoire to tell Graves' ophthalmopathy apart from Graves' hyperthyroidism and to predict which patients would progress to ophthalmopathy.

For repertoire sequencing, TCR beta CDR3 regions were amplified from RNA transcripts. The first round was an RT-PCR using HTBI primers with the Qiagen OneStep RT-PCR kit, and this first round was followed by a second-round multiplex PCR, then size selection and purification. The libraries underwent paired-end sequencing with 100 bp reads on an Illumina HiSeq2000. Concerning the study's data processing: SOAPnuke was used to process the reads, removing any read that contained adapters or uncalled bases, had a mean Phred below 15, or lacked an exact match to the constant primer or identifier. COPE v1.2.5 was used to merge the high-quality paired reads. Clonotypes were defined as unique nucleotide sequences and were aligned to IMGT TRB V, D and J references using MiTCR v1.1. Analysis was restricted to V-J combinations with a frequency above 0.0001, which covered roughly 99% of repertoires. A TCR clonal expansion and chaos score per V-J combination was defined as the ratio of F50 clonal expansion to chaos observed in the TCRdist matrix. Welch's t-statistics and random forest were used to narrow the features down to 10 to 15 V-J combinations, which were then fed into a naive Bayes classifier. The similarity between thyroid and blood repertoires was quantified using the Morisita-Horn index. The public sequencing data were trimmed at Q25 with fastp and processed into clonotypes with MiXCR by TCRdb, which kept only in-frame beta chains. All rows with the same CDR3 protein become a single entry with the most common DNA and genes. The V and J calls were not made by the authors but by TCRdb's processing. The sample table shows almost 750,000 distinct CDR3 sequences, and approximately 40% are seen once. The ten largest account for 40% to 45% of the sample.

The study at large found these results: In validation, the model predicted ophthalmopathy progression with nearly 71% sensitivity and less than 80% specificity; around twelve predicted patients were CT-confirmed with GO in a median of approximately 6.5 months. Most of the expanded thyroid clonotypes with a frequency above 0.001 were also detected in blood, and it was suggested that the thyroid immune response may be reflected by blood repertoires. Sample size was not statistically predetermined, and group allocation was not concealed from the investigators. The 13-signature model separated ophthalmopathy from stable hyperthyroidism with about 86% sensitivity and around 81% specificity in cross-validation, and 80%/75% in the test set.

Ophthalmopathy patients were characterized by moderately to severely active disease, a Clinical Activity Score of at least 3, a NOSPECS grade of at least 4, and a disease duration under 3 months. Patients with other autoimmune diseases, uncontrolled infections, pregnancy or lactation were excluded from the study. Diagnosis relied on clinical symptoms, serum thyroxine, TRAb, thyroid ultrasound and orbital computed tomography. Using Ficoll-Paque density gradient centrifugation, PBMCs were isolated from less than 11 ml of fresh peripheral blood. Total RNA was extracted using Trizol reagent, and RNA quality was checked on an Agilent 2100 Bioanalyzer. To note about this clonotype: The antigen it binds to is not known. At one end, the junction sequence differs from germline, possibly due to a read error.

Input material: peripheral blood. This clonotype was sampled from an adult man with Graves' ophthalmopathy.

The CDR3 reads CAISEGQTELGLF. The DNA is TGTGCCATCAGTGAGGGACAGACTGAATTGGGCCTATTT. The chain was built from TRBV10-3 and TRBJ1-6, with TRBD1 as a weak D call on 6 bases. CDR3 length: 13 amino acids, cysteine to phenylalanine. Only the CDR3 part of the read is kept: 39 bases, read in frame from the first base. CDR1 is given as ENHRY and CDR2 as SYGVKD, both from the germline V gene.